The rows below give T cell receptor beta chains drawn from one sample of a study of patients and donors after allogeneic stem cell transplantation. MiXCR, applied by TCRdb to the RT-PCR reads, yields one record per CDR3 protein. The sample lists about 110,000 distinct CDR3 sequences; around 36% were seen once. Sequenced sample: blood, either unsorted or a sorted T cell fraction (not recorded which). The source of these receptors is a human donor who was either an allogeneic HSCT recipient or a stem cell or donor lymphocyte infusion donor (not recorded which). It is not recorded whose cells these are; they may come from a transplant donor. Both conserved end residues are part of each CDR3. The D gene is left open where the match is weak. Size is omitted from some rows. Given values are once, few, many or a class for expanded clones.

J gene: TRBJ1-1
D gene: -
V gene: TRBV27
clone size: -
CDR3 DNA: TGTGCCAGCAGTTTCCGGACTCCGGAAAGGGCTTTCTTT
CDR3 protein: CASSFRTPERAFF

J gene: TRBJ2-7
D gene: -
V gene: TRBV5-1
clone size: -
CDR3 DNA: TGCGCCAGCAGCTTGGTTCTGAAACACGAGCAGTACTTC
CDR3 protein: CASSLVLKHEQYF

J gene: TRBJ2-3
D gene: TRBD1
V gene: TRBV27
clone size: -
CDR3 DNA: TGTGCCAGCAGTTTAAGGACAGGAGTAGGCACAGATACGCAGTATTTT
CDR3 protein: CASSLRTGVGTDTQYF

J gene: TRBJ1-4
D gene: TRBD1
V gene: TRBV20-1
clone size: -
CDR3 DNA: TGCAGTGCTAGAAGGAGACAGGGCTCCCCCGAAAAACTGTTTTTT
CDR3 protein: CSARRRQGSPEKLFF

J gene: TRBJ1-2
D gene: -
V gene: TRBV20-1
clone size: few
CDR3 DNA: TGCAGTGCTGCCGGGACGGACTATGGCTACACCTTC
CDR3 protein: CSAAGTDYGYTF

J gene: TRBJ2-3
D gene: -
V gene: TRBV29-1
clone size: -
CDR3 DNA: TGCAGCGTTGAAGATATCGGGGAAGGAGATACGCAGTATTTT
CDR3 protein: CSVEDIGEGDTQYF

J gene: TRBJ2-6
D gene: -
V gene: TRBV6-2/TRBV6-3
clone size: -
CDR3 DNA: TGTGCCAGCCGCCGTGGGGCCAACGTCCTGACTTTC
CDR3 protein: CASRRGANVLTF

J gene: TRBJ2-7
D gene: -
V gene: TRBV6-5
clone size: -
CDR3 DNA: TGTGCCAGCAGTTACTCGACTCCCGGCGAGGCCTACGAGCAGTACTTC
CDR3 protein: CASSYSTPGEAYEQYF

J gene: TRBJ2-1
D gene: -
V gene: TRBV7-9
clone size: few
CDR3 DNA: TGTGCCAGCAGCACACTAGACCTAATGAACAATGAGCAGTTCTTC
CDR3 protein: CASSTLDLMNNEQFF

J gene: TRBJ2-3
D gene: -
V gene: TRBV7-9
clone size: -
CDR3 DNA: TGTGCCAGCAGCCGGGCGGTTCCAGATACGCAGTATTTT
CDR3 protein: CASSRAVPDTQYF

J gene: TRBJ2-3
D gene: -
V gene: TRBV24-1
clone size: -
CDR3 DNA: TGTGCCACCAGTGACGCTGTCACAGATACGCAGTATTTT
CDR3 protein: CATSDAVTDTQYF

J gene: TRBJ1-4
D gene: TRBD1
V gene: TRBV20-1
clone size: few
CDR3 DNA: TGCAGTGCTAGAGATCGACAGGGAGGTGAAAAACTGTTTTTT
CDR3 protein: CSARDRQGGEKLFF

J gene: TRBJ2-5
D gene: -
V gene: TRBV5-1
clone size: few
CDR3 DNA: TGCGCCAGCAGCTTGGGGCGGGGAGTAGGATCGGTCCAAGAGACCCAGTACTTC
CDR3 protein: CASSLGRGVGSVQETQYF

J gene: TRBJ2-1
D gene: -
V gene: TRBV24-1
clone size: -
CDR3 DNA: TGTGCCACCAGTGATTTGCGCCGCCGGGCGGTTAATGAGCAGTTCTTC
CDR3 protein: CATSDLRRRAVNEQFF

J gene: TRBJ2-7
D gene: -
V gene: TRBV10-3
clone size: few
CDR3 DNA: TGTGCCATCAGTGAAAATGTCGAGCAGTACTTC
CDR3 protein: CAISENVEQYF

J gene: TRBJ2-7
D gene: -
V gene: TRBV29-1
clone size: -
CDR3 DNA: TGCAGCGTTGTGGTGCCCCTGGCCAACGAGCAGTACTTC
CDR3 protein: CSVVVPLANEQYF

J gene: TRBJ2-7
D gene: -
V gene: TRBV20-1
clone size: -
CDR3 DNA: TGCAGTGCTAGAACTCAGGGTCCCTACGAGCAGTACTTC
CDR3 protein: CSARTQGPYEQYF